This T cell receptor (beta chain) was found in a study of T cells in Graves' hyperthyroidism and ophthalmopathy. This clonotype was detected a few times. Antigen: not known. The germline V gene has CDR1 DFQATT and CDR2 SNEGSKA (reference sequence). V lost 0 bases to trimming and J lost 3 bases, with 11 bases between them. The CDR3 sequence is 15 residues long. Patients aged 18 to 65 had newly diagnosed hyperthyroidism lasting under 2 months. Fresh peripheral blood, 10 ml, was the source of the PBMCs. Amplification of TCR beta CDR3 regions was performed using RNA transcripts as template. The primer set for the first-round RT-PCR of the TCR CDR3 was HTBI. Each CDR3 protein is one row after TCRdb ran MiXCR on the multiplex PCR reads. The repertoire consists of under 400,000 distinct CDR3 sequences, with around 14% occurring once and the leading ten covering about 27%. Study observations and caveats: Also found in blood were most expanded thyroid clonotypes above 0.001. Ophthalmopathy was distinguished from stable hyperthyroidism by 13 V-J signatures.

The receptor was isolated from a woman aged 18-29 years with Graves' hyperthyroidism that later progressed to Graves' ophthalmopathy. The chain employs TRBV20-1 and TRBJ1-4; D possibly corresponds to TRBD1 (5 bases). The sample taken for sequencing was blood. CDR3 sequence (DNA): TGCAGTGCTAGAGATTTCAGCAGGGCTAATGAAAAACTGTTTTTT. It yields the protein CSARDFSRANEKLFF.